This passage covers 25 T cell receptor beta chains from one sample sequenced in a study of blood T cells in healthy people across ages. Next came a second PCR, run for about 7 to 12 cycles, which used a sample-barcoded 5' primer along with a J-beta primer mix. TCRdb ran MiXCR on the 5' RACE reads and lists one entry per CDR3 protein. Here the sample spans hundreds of thousands of distinct CDR3 sequences, approximately 67% being singletons. Sequences were obtained from blood. The receptors were gathered from a man between 25 and 39 years old in good health.

V usage is TRBV7-2 and J usage is TRBJ1-1, with D possibly TRBD1 on 6 matching bases. The ends were cut back, 0 bases at V and 6 bases at J, with 17 bases in the middle. Germline V gives CDR1 SGHTA, CDR2 FQGNSA. The CDR3 is 16 amino acids. CDR3 in amino acids: CASSLAIGFQGSEAFF. CDR3 coding DNA: TGTGCCAGCAGCTTAGCAATTGGGTTCCAGGGGTCTGAAGCTTTCTTT.

This sequence joins TRBV6-6 and TRBJ2-1, with TRBD2 matching 14 bases. CDR3 size: 16 residues. V lost 6 bases and J lost 3; bases outside the gene matches: 4. CDR1 and CDR2 from the germline V gene are MNHNY and SVGAGI (reference sequence). CDR3 residues: CASSKGTSGSYNEQFF. The DNA for the CDR3 is TGTGCCAGCAGCAAAGGGACTAGCGGGAGCTACAATGAGCAGTTCTTC.

A few counts support this clonotype. V usage is TRBV20-1 and J usage is TRBJ2-1; possible D gene TRBD2, 6 bases. The V gene's germline CDR1 is DFQATT and CDR2 SNEGSKA (reference sequence). This CDR3 is built from 16 residues. With 0 bases removed from V and 0 bases from J, the gap between germline ends came to 12 bases. DNA for the CDR3: TGCAGTGCTAGAGAGCTAGCGCTGAGCTCCTACAATGAGCAGTTCTTC. The encoded protein is CSARELALSSYNEQFF.

The chain employs TRBV6-6 and TRBJ1-6; D is possibly TRBD1 (5 bases). Per germline, CDR1 MNHNY and CDR2 SVGAGI (reference sequence). V was pared by 2 bases and J by 13 bases, with 6 bases between. The length of the CDR3 is 11 residues. CDR3 DNA: TGTGCCAGCAGTTACGGGGACCCCCTCCACTTT. Amino acid sequence: CASSYGDPLHF.

V gene TRBV2 combines with J gene TRBJ2-7; D tentatively reads TRBD1 or TRBD2 (6 bases each). The CDR3 sequence is 13 residues long. Trimming pared 2 bases from V and 6 bases from J, leaving 11 bases between. CDR1 is SNHLY and CDR2 is FYNNEI in the germline V gene. The CDR3 loop reads CASSEWGAGEQYF. Written as DNA, the CDR3 is TGTGCCAGCAGTGAATGGGGGGCGGGCGAGCAGTACTTC.

The chain recombines TRBV6-5 with TRBJ2-1, with TRBD2 identical over 13 bases. Looked up from germline, CDR1 is MNHEY and CDR2 is SVGAGI. V shed 8 bases, J shed 5 bases, and the junction held 6 bases outside the gene matches. This CDR3 is built from 15 residues. In nucleotides, the CDR3 is TGTGCCAGCGGTAGGGGACTAGCGGGGAACAATGAGCAGTTCTTC. As protein: CASGRGLAGNNEQFF.

In this sample, this clonotype turned up a few times. The V gene is TRBV6-1, the J gene TRBJ2-7; 7 bases agree with TRBD2. Looked up from germline, CDR1 is MNHNS and CDR2 is SASEGT. This CDR3 region has 13 residues. The V segment lost 3 bases and the J segment 4 bases; nucleotides outside the gene matches: 3. The CDR3 DNA reads TGTGCCAGCAGTGAGGGAGGGTCGTACGAGCAGTACTTC. This sequence encodes CASSEGGSYEQYF.

The gene calls are TRBV7-9 and TRBJ1-2, with 7 bases fitting TRBD1. Trimming removed 5 bases from V and 8 bases from J; junction bases left unmatched: 5. The CDR3 runs to 12 residues. The V gene's germline CDR1 is SEHNR and CDR2 FQNEAQ (reference sequence). The CDR3 nucleotides are TGTGCCAGCAGCGAGACAGGGTTAGGCTACACCTTC. Its protein is CASSETGLGYTF.

This rearrangement joins TRBV7-2 to TRBJ1-5; D possibly corresponds to TRBD1 (6 bases). The V end lost 4 bases, the J end lost 7 bases, and 17 bases lay between the germline ends. The CDR3 is 15 residues long. Germline lookup yields CDR1 SGHTA and CDR2 FQGNSA. The CDR3 loop is CASSSTGDGFQPQHF. The CDR3 DNA follows: TGTGCCAGCAGCTCGACAGGAGACGGGTTCCAGCCCCAGCATTTT.

This chain joins TRBV12-3 or TRBV12-4 and TRBJ2-5; maybe TRBD2 (5 bases). The end of the DNA is better explained by TRBJ2-7, so the J call may be wrong. This CDR3 is 14 amino acids long. In DNA form, the CDR3 reads TGTGCCAGCAGTTTTCGGGGATTTACCTACGAGCAGTACTTC. Its protein product is CASSFRGFTYEQYF.

The rearrangement uses TRBV27 and TRBJ2-5, with D possibly being TRBD1 (6 bases). The CDR3 length is 14 residues. V was trimmed by 7 bases and J by 4 bases, leaving 16 bases between them. Looked up from germline, CDR1 is MNHEY and CDR2 is SMNVEV (reference sequence). This CDR3 reads CASKRQGRGETQYF. CDR3 nucleotide sequence: TGTGCCAGCAAACGGCAGGGGCGAGGAGAGACCCAGTACTTC.

This rearrangement joins TRBV4-2 to TRBJ2-7; 10 bases match TRBD2. The V gene end was trimmed by 3 bases and the J gene end by 7 bases; junction bases not matched to a gene: 21. The CDR3 length is 19 residues. Germline CDR1 and CDR2: LGHNA and YNFKEQ. The CDR3 DNA sequence: TGTGCCAGCAGCCAGACGAAGGGGGGTCTAGCGGGGGTCTACAATGAGCAGTACTTC. It translates to CASSQTKGGLAGVYNEQYF.

The chain recombines TRBV6-2 or TRBV6-3 with TRBJ2-7, with 8 bases aligning to TRBD2. The CDR3 loop spans 13 amino acids. Trimming took 11 bases from V and 1 from J; bases not matched to a gene: 7. CDR1 is MNHEY and CDR2 is SVGEGT in the germline V gene. The CDR3 region has the DNA TGTGCCGGCCGGTCTAGCGGGTCCTACGAGCAGTACTTC. This translates into CAGRSSGSYEQYF.

A word on this clonotype: This sequence may be a read error, since a much larger clone differs from it by one base. CDR3 in amino acids: CASSLEGGRAKTRYF. The CDR3, as DNA: TGTGCCAGCAGCTTAGAGGGGGGCAGGGCGAAGACCCGGTACTTC. This chain joins TRBV7-2 and TRBJ2-5; D is perhaps TRBD1 or TRBD2 (6 bases each). Germline values: CDR1 SGHTA, CDR2 FQGNSA. The CDR3 is made up of 15 amino acids.

This chain uses TRBV4-3 with TRBJ2-7; 7 bases agree with TRBD1. Germline loops: CDR1 LGHNA, CDR2 YSLEER. The CDR3 runs 16 residues. Losses at the gene ends were 0 bases for V and 7 bases for J; bases not matched to a gene: 12. CDR3 nucleotide sequence: TGCGCCAGCAGCCAAGATCTGCAGGGGGTTGGACAGGAGCAGTACTTC. This gives the protein CASSQDLQGVGQEQYF.

In this sample, this clonotype turned up once. Here the CDR3 reads CASSEASRIGPNTGELFF. DNA of the CDR3: TGTGCCAGCAGTGAAGCAAGCCGGATAGGGCCGAACACCGGGGAGCTGTTTTTT. The J gene is TRBJ2-2, the V gene TRBV2; unclear D gene. The CDR3 is 18 residues long. Per germline, CDR1 SNHLY and CDR2 FYNNEI. V was pared by 0 bases and J by 0 bases, with 14 bases between.

This chain uses TRBV6-1 with TRBJ1-2; weak D call: TRBD1 (5 bases). The germline gives CDR1 MNHNS, CDR2 SASEGT. The CDR3 sequence is 13 residues long. The V gene lost 7 bases and the J gene lost 2 bases, with 11 bases spanning the gap. DNA for the CDR3: TGTGCCAGCACCCCGGCAGGGAACTATGGCTACACCTTC. This gives the protein CASTPAGNYGYTF.

The J gene is TRBJ2-5, the V gene TRBV6-6, with 11 bases lining up with TRBD2. Germline CDR1 and CDR2: MNHNY and SVGAGI (reference sequence). CDR3 size: 16 residues. V shed 0 bases, J shed 1 base, and the junction held 1 base outside the gene matches. The CDR3 nucleotides are TGTGCCAGCAGTTACTCGCTAGCGGGGGGCCAAGAGACCCAGTACTTC. Translation gives CASSYSLAGGQETQYF.

This clonotype was seen a handful of times. The chain combines TRBV29-1 with TRBJ2-2, with no clear D. The V gene's germline CDR1 is SQVTM and CDR2 ANQGSEA. V lost 6 bases and J 6 bases, leaving 8 bases between the germline ends. The CDR3 is made up of 11 amino acids. The CDR3 DNA reads TGCAGCGTCTCCTCGGCCGGGGAGCTGTTTTTT. It codes for CSVSSAGELFF.

This clonotype showed up just a few times. This rearrangement joins TRBV27 to TRBJ1-4; 11 positions match TRBD1. V dropped 5 bases and J dropped 8; count of bases not matched to a gene: 4. The CDR3 runs to 14 residues. Germline-derived CDR1 and CDR2 are MNHEY and SMNVEV (reference sequence). As DNA, the CDR3 is TGTGCCAGCAGTCGCGGGACAGGGGGAGAAAAACTGTTTTTT. The encoded protein is CASSRGTGGEKLFF.

This clonotype was recorded a few times. The chain carries TRBV4-3 and TRBJ2-5; D gene ambiguous. The DNA end lines up better with TRBJ2-7; the J call may be wrong. Germline lookup yields CDR1 LGHNA and CDR2 YSLEER. The length of the CDR3 is 16 residues. The CDR3 bases are TGCGCCAGCAGCCCATATTTATATGAAGGTACCTACGAGCAGTACTTC. This sequence encodes CASSPYLYEGTYEQYF.

The chain employs TRBV7-9 and TRBJ1-1; tentatively, D is TRBD1 (5 bases). Germline V gene sequence: CDR1 SEHNR, CDR2 FQNEAQ (reference sequence). There are 14 residues in the CDR3. The V end was cut by 3 bases, the J end by 5 bases, with 13 bases between. CDR3 nucleotide sequence: TGTGCCAGCAGCTTTACGGTTGGGGGGACTGAAGCTTTCTTT. Translation gives CASSFTVGGTEAFF.

This chain connects TRBV10-3 to TRBJ1-5; D is unresolved. V was clipped by 0 bases and J by 3 bases, with 9 bases between them. The CDR3 totals 15 residues. Germline-derived CDR1 and CDR2 are ENHRY and SYGVKD. Here the CDR3 reads CAISESGTDNQPQHF. The CDR3 DNA reads as TGTGCCATCAGTGAGTCTGGAACAGACAATCAGCCCCAGCATTTT.

This chain links TRBV6-6 with TRBJ1-5, with D hard to call. The CDR3 totals 12 residues. Germline CDR1 reads MNHNY; CDR2 reads SVGAGI (reference sequence). Here the CDR3 DNA reads TGTGCTAGCGCGGATAGCAATCAGCCCCAGCATTTT. It yields the protein CASADSNQPQHF.

A remark on this clonotype: One end of the junction fails to match germline, which may point to a read error. The chain has TRBV7-2 and TRBJ2-4; 9 bases are a match to TRBD2. With the DNA end fitting TRBJ2-5 better, the J assignment may be wrong. Germline-derived CDR1 and CDR2 are SGHTA and FQGNSA. This CDR3 has 16 residues. The DNA of the CDR3 is TGTGCCAGCAGTTTAGTTGGAGCTAGCGGGGAGGTGACCCAGTACTTC. This translates into CASSLVGASGEVTQYF.